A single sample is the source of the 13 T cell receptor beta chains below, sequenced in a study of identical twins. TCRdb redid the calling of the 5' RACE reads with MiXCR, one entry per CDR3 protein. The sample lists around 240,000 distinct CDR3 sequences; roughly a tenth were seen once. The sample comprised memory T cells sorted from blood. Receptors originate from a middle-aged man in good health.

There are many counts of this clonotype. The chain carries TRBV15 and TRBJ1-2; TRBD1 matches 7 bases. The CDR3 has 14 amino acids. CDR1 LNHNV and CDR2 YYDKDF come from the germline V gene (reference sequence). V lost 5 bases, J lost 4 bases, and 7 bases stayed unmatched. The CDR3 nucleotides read TGTGCCACCAGCGCTGGGCGGGACAGCTATGGCTACACCTTC. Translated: CATSAGRDSYGYTF.

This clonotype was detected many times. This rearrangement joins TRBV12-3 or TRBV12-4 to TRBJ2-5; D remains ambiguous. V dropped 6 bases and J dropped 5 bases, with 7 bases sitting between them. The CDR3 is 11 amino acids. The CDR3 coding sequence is TGTGCCAGCAGATTGGGGGAGACCCAGTACTTC. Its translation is CASRLGETQYF.

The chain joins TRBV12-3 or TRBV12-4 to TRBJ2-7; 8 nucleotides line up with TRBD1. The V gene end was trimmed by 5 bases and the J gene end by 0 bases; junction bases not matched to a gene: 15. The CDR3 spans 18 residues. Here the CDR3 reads CASSPKQSGGWNSYEQYF. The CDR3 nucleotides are TGTGCCAGCAGTCCAAAACAATCAGGGGGCTGGAACTCCTACGAGCAGTACTTC.

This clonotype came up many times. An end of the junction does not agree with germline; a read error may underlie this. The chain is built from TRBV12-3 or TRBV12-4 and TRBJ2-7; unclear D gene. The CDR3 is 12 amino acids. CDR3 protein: CASSDPGSPASF. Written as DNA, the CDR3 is TGTGCCAGCAGCGACCCGGGCTCACCAGCTTCTTTC.

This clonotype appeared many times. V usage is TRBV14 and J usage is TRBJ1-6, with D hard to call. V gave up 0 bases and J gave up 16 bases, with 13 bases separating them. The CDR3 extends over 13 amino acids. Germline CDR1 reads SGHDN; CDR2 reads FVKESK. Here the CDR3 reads CASSQELRLKLHF. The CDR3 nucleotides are TGTGCCAGCAGCCAAGAACTGCGACTCAAGCTCCACTTT. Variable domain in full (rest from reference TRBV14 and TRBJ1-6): EAGVTQFPSHSVIEKGQTVTLRCDPISGHDNLYWYRRVMGKEIKFLLHFVKESKQDESGMPNNRFLAERTGGTYSTLKVQPAELEDSGVYFCASSQELRLKLHFGNGTRLTVT.

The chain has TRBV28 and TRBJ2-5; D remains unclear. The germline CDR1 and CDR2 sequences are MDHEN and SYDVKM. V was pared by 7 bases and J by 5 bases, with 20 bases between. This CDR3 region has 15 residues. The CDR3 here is CASTSGFPPRETQYF. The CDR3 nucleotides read TGTGCCAGCACGTCCGGTTTTCCCCCCCGGGAGACCCAGTACTTC.

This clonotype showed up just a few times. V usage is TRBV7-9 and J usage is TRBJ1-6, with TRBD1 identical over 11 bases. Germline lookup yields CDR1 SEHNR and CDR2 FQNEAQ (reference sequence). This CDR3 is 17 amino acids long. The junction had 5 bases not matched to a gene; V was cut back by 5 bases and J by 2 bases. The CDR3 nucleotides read TGTGCCAGCAGCCGACGGGACAGGGGGACCTATAATTCACCCCTCCACTTT. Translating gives CASSRRDRGTYNSPLHF.

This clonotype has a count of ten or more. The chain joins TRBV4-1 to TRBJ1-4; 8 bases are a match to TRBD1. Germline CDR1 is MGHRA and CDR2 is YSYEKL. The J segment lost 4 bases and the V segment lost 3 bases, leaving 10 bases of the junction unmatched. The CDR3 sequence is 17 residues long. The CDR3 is CASSHILRTGRNEKLFF. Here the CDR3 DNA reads TGCGCCAGCAGCCACATCCTGAGGACAGGGCGTAATGAAAAACTGTTTTTT.

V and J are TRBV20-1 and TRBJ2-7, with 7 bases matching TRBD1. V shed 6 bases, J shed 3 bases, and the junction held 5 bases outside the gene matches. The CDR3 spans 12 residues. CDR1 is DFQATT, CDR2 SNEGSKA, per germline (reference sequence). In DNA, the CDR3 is TGCAGTGCAGGACAGGCCGTCTACGAGCAGTACTTC. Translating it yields CSAGQAVYEQYF.

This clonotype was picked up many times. The CDR3 region has the DNA TGTGCCAGCAGCCCCCCGTTCCATGAGCAGTTCTTC. As protein: CASSPPFHEQFF. The chain uses TRBV6-6 and TRBJ2-1; D not resolved. The germline gives CDR1 MNHNY, CDR2 SVGAGI (reference sequence). CDR3 length equals 12 residues. V lost 6 bases and J 8 bases, leaving 11 bases between the germline ends.

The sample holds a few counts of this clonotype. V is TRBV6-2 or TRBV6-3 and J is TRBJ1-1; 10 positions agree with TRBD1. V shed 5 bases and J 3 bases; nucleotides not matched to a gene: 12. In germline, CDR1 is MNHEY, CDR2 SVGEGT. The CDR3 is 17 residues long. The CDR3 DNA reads TGTGCCAGCAGTCGACAGACAGGGGGCAACAGATACACTGAAGCTTTCTTT. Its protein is CASSRQTGGNRYTEAFF.

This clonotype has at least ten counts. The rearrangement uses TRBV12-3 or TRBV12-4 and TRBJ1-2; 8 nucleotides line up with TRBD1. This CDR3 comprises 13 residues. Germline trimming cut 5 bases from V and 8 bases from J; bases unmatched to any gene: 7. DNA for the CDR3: TGTGCCAGCAGTCGAACCGGACAGGGCGGCTACACCTTC. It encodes CASSRTGQGGYTF.

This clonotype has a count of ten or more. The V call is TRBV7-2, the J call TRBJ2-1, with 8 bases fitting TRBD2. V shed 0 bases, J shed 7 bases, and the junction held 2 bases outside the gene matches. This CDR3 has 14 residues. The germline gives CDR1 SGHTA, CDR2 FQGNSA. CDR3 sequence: CASSLAGGGNEQFF. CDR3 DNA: TGTGCCAGCAGCTTAGCCGGGGGGGGGAATGAGCAGTTCTTC.